Detailed here is one TCR beta chain. This sample is part of a study of blood T cell repertoires in COVID-19. Authors' data handling: Amplification of reference gene primers provided the estimated nucleated cell counts. Using immunoSEQ multiplex PCR, the repertoire was profiled, and TCRdb retains in-frame clones only, with some absent. That table furnishes V, J and clone size, whereas the DNA furnished D and trimming. The table shows roughly 80,000 clones, with approximately 78% occurring only once. Germline CDR1 reads MGHRA; CDR2 reads YSYEKL. V was cut by 1 base and J by 1 base, with 16 bases left in between. The CDR3 extends over 17 amino acids.

The V gene is TRBV4-1, the J gene TRBJ1-1; D may be TRBD1 (5 bases). Sequencing was performed on peripheral blood. The sequence derives from a woman aged 60-70 years with acute or convalescent COVID-19. As DNA, the CDR3 is TGCGCCAGCAGCCAAGTGGGGCAGGGTTCGGAGAACACTGAAGCTTTCTTT. Translated, it gives CASSQVGQGSENTEAFF.